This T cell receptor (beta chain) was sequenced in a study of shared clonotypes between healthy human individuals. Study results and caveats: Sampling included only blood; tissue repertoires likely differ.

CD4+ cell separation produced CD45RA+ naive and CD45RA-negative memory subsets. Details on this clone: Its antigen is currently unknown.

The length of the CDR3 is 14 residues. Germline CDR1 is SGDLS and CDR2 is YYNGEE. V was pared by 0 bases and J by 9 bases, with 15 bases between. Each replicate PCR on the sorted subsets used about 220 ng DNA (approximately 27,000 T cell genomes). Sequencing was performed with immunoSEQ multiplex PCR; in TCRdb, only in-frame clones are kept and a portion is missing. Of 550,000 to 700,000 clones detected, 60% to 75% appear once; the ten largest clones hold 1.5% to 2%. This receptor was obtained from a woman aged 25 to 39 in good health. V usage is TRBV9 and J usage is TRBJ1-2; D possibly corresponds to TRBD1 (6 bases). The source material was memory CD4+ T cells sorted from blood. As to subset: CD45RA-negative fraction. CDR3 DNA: TGTGCCAGCAGCGTAGACGGACAGTTCACGAGCTACACCTTC. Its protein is CASSVDGQFTSYTF.